These 30 T cell receptor beta chains came from one sample sequenced in a study of TIL therapy for anti-PD-1-resistant metastatic lung cancer. Sequencing used immunoSEQ v3. The repertoire was sequenced with immunoSEQ multiplex PCR; TCRdb's copy has only in-frame clones and lacks some. Among some 50,000 clones listed, 79% were seen once. Stated time point: pre-treatment sample, taken before nivolumab and TIL therapy. The sample was blood, taken at baseline. The receptors shown here come from a man in his 70s with non-small cell lung cancer.

This clone was found once. The V and J genes are TRBV28 and TRBJ2-5; 7 bases are a match to TRBD2. The J call may be wrong; the DNA end is better matched by TRBJ2-7. CDR1 MDHEN and CDR2 SYDVKM come from the germline V gene. This CDR3 contains 14 residues. The CDR3 DNA is TGTGCCAGCAGTTTTTTGGCGGGAGTTCGCGAGCAGTACTTC. The encoded protein is CASSFLAGVREQYF.

The chain employs TRBV27 and TRBJ2-7; 7 positions match TRBD1. This CDR3 is 14 amino acids long. J gave up 2 bases and V 5 bases, and 6 bases lay outside the gene matches. Germline V gene lookup returns CDR1 MNHEY and CDR2 SMNVEV (reference sequence). CDR3 amino acids: CASSNRDSPYEQYF. The DNA of the CDR3 is TGTGCCAGCAGTAACCGGGACAGCCCCTACGAGCAGTACTTC.

This chain joins TRBV4-1 and TRBJ2-5; 15 bases agree with TRBD2. The CDR3 extends over 17 amino acids. V dropped 1 base and J dropped 5; count of bases not matched to a gene: 5. Germline CDR1 MGHRA, CDR2 YSYEKL. In DNA, the CDR3 is TGCGCCAGCAGCCAAGGGACTAGCGGGAGGGCCGGGGAGACCCAGTACTTC. It translates to CASSQGTSGRAGETQYF.

The chain links TRBV11-2 to TRBJ2-7, with 7 nucleotides matching TRBD2. The CDR3 totals 15 residues. Germline V gene lookup returns CDR1 SGHAT and CDR2 FQNNGV. V shed 6 bases, J shed 7 bases, and the junction held 15 bases outside the gene matches. CDR3 region: CASRPVGAGTVEQYF. The CDR3 bases are TGTGCCAGCAGGCCTGTTGGAGCGGGAACAGTTGAGCAGTACTTC.

The chain links TRBV25-1 to TRBJ2-7, with D perhaps matching TRBD1 (5 bases). CDR1 MGHDK and CDR2 SYGVNS come from the germline V gene. Trimming removed 2 bases at V and 2 bases at J, with 7 bases between. The CDR3 sequence is 13 residues long. The CDR3 region has the DNA TGTGCCAGCAGTGAAACAGGTACCTACGAGCAGTACTTC. This encodes CASSETGTYEQYF.

This chain connects TRBV28 to TRBJ2-4, with D possibly being TRBD1 or TRBD2 (7 bases each). CDR3 length: 15 residues. The V gene's germline CDR1 is MDHEN and CDR2 SYDVKM. V was cut by 3 bases and J by 7 bases, with 16 bases left in between. The DNA for the CDR3 is TGTGCCAGCAGTTTGGGAGGGGGCGCGTCTAACATTCAGTACTTC. Translated, it gives CASSLGGGASNIQYF.

This chain uses TRBV19 with TRBJ2-1; 10 bases map to TRBD1. Germline assignment: CDR1 LNHDA and CDR2 SQIVND (reference sequence). V lost 6 bases and J lost 6; bases outside the gene matches: 11. This CDR3 contains 16 residues. The CDR3 nucleotides are TGTGCCAGTAGCCTTTCGGGACAGGGGTATCTCAATGAGCAGTTCTTC. As protein: CASSLSGQGYLNEQFF.

The chain is built from TRBV7-2 and TRBJ1-3; 7 bases align to TRBD1. V shed 4 bases and J 3 bases; nucleotides not matched to a gene: 9. The CDR3 runs to 16 residues. CDR1 is SGHTA, CDR2 FQGNSA, per germline. The CDR3 is CASSSTGRWGGNTIYF. DNA for the CDR3: TGTGCCAGCAGCTCGACAGGGAGGTGGGGTGGAAACACCATATATTTT.

This chain uses TRBV27 with TRBJ2-7, with D perhaps TRBD1 (6 bases). CDR3 length: 15 amino acids. Germline CDR1 MNHEY, CDR2 SMNVEV (reference sequence). With 5 bases removed from V and 2 bases from J, the gap between germline ends came to 16 bases. The CDR3 region is CASSRSTDSPYEQYF. The CDR3 DNA reads TGTGCCAGCAGTAGGTCCACGGACAGCCCCTACGAGCAGTACTTC.

V gene TRBV5-1 combines with J gene TRBJ2-1; D is unclear. Germline V gives CDR1 SGHRS, CDR2 YFSETQ. This CDR3 region has 11 residues. V was cut by 0 bases and J by 9 bases, with 4 bases left in between. CDR3 sequence: CASSLALEQFF. CDR3 bases: TGCGCCAGCAGCTTGGCTCTTGAGCAGTTCTTC.

Points on this clone: The junction does not match germline at one end; this may be a read error. This chain connects TRBV7-7 to TRBJ2-1, with D possibly TRBD2 on 6 matching bases. The length of the CDR3 is 14 residues. In germline, CDR1 is SSHAT, CDR2 FNYEAQ (reference sequence). The CDR3 reads CASSLLAKGNEQFF. The CDR3 DNA is TGTGCTAGCAGCTTACTAGCCAAGGGTAATGAGCAGTTCTTC. Together with reference TRBV7-7 and TRBJ2-1, the CDR3 gives the full variable domain: GAGVSQSPRYKVTKRGQDVTLRCDPISSHATLYWYQQALGQGPEFLTYFNYEAQPDKSGLPSDRFSAERPEGSISTLTIQRTEQRDSAMYRCASSLLAKGNEQFFGPGTRLTVL.

This clone showed up just once. This chain joins TRBV5-1 and TRBJ1-5; unclear D gene. This CDR3 spans 13 amino acids. Germline CDR1 reads SGHRS; CDR2 reads YFSETQ. The V gene lost 4 bases and the J gene lost 4 bases, with 9 bases spanning the gap. This chain's CDR3 is CASSGDINQPQHF. The CDR3 region has the DNA TGCGCCAGCAGCGGAGATATTAATCAGCCCCAGCATTTT.

CDR3 nucleotide sequence: TGTGCCAGCAGTCAGAACCGCGGACAGGGGGATGAAGCTTTCTTT. Translated: CASSQNRGQGDEAFF. This chain uses TRBV28 with TRBJ1-1; TRBD1 agrees at 10 bases. CDR1 is MDHEN, CDR2 SYDVKM, per germline. The V gene end was trimmed by 5 bases and the J gene end by 7 bases; junction bases not matched to a gene: 10. The CDR3 sequence is 15 residues long.

This chain joins TRBV11-3 and TRBJ2-4; 8 bases fit TRBD1. This CDR3 spans 14 amino acids. Germline loops: CDR1 SGHNT, CDR2 YENEEA. V shed 4 bases, J shed 5 bases, and the junction held 4 bases outside the gene matches. CDR3 in amino acids: CASSSGQGENIQYF. CDR3 nucleotides: TGTGCCAGCAGCTCCGGACAGGGCGAAAACATTCAGTACTTC.

V is TRBV29-1 and J is TRBJ2-7, with D perhaps matching TRBD2 (5 bases). The CDR3 runs 13 residues. The V and J ends lost 5 bases and 0 bases respectively, with 11 bases between them. The germline V gene encodes CDR1 SQVTM and CDR2 ANQGSEA. CDR3 in DNA: TGCAGCGTTATTTCGGGGAACTCCTACGAGCAGTACTTC. Translated, it gives CSVISGNSYEQYF.

J is TRBJ2-3 and V is TRBV7-8, with no clear D. Trimming cost V 3 bases and J 2 bases, with 6 bases left between them. CDR3 length equals 13 residues. Germline V CDR1 and CDR2: SGHVS, FQNEAQ. This CDR3 reads CASSLTDTDTQYF. In DNA form, the CDR3 reads TGTGCCAGCAGCTTGACGGACACAGATACGCAGTATTTT.

This chain joins TRBV19 and TRBJ2-1, with 12 bases identical to TRBD2. The CDR3 contains 15 residues. J gave up 9 bases and V 5 bases, and 8 bases lay outside the gene matches. Germline CDR1 is LNHDA and CDR2 is SQIVND (reference sequence). The CDR3 protein is CASSSTSGREGEQFF. CDR3 in DNA: TGTGCCAGTAGTTCGACTAGCGGGAGAGAGGGTGAGCAGTTCTTC.

The chain recombines TRBV28 with TRBJ2-1, with a weak D call TRBD2 (6 bases). V lost 6 bases and J lost 2, with 14 bases in between. This CDR3 is 15 amino acids long. Per germline, CDR1 MDHEN and CDR2 SYDVKM. In DNA form, the CDR3 reads TGTGCCAGCAGCCTCAGCGGGCCCCCCTACAATGAGCAGTTCTTC. Residues: CASSLSGPPYNEQFF.

This sequence joins TRBV6-1 and TRBJ2-7; 8 bases line up with TRBD2. Germline loops: CDR1 MNHNS, CDR2 SASEGT. The CDR3 has 16 residues. V shed 2 bases and J 2 bases; nucleotides not matched to a gene: 8. The CDR3 sequence: CASSELRLAWTYEQYF. CDR3 sequence (DNA): TGTGCCAGCAGTGAATTACGACTAGCGTGGACCTACGAGCAGTACTTC.

This clone appeared once. The chain couples TRBV6-5 to TRBJ2-5; TRBD1 matches at 12 bases. The ends lost 4 bases at V and 4 bases at J; junction bases unmatched: 4. Germline CDR1 MNHEY, CDR2 SVGAGI. This CDR3 region has 15 residues. For the CDR3, the DNA is TGTGCCAGCAGTTCCGGGACAGGGGGCCGAGAGACCCAGTACTTC. Protein: CASSSGTGGRETQYF.

The chain couples TRBV27 to TRBJ2-1; D perhaps matches TRBD2 (5 bases). V lost 6 bases and J lost 0, with 12 bases in between. Germline assignment: CDR1 MNHEY and CDR2 SMNVEV (reference sequence). This CDR3 comprises 15 residues. CDR3 residues: CASSPERISYNEQFF. The CDR3 DNA reads TGTGCCAGCAGCCCGGAGCGGATCTCCTACAATGAGCAGTTCTTC.

V usage is TRBV5-1 and J usage is TRBJ2-1, with D uncertain. Trimming shortened V by 8 bases and J by 9 bases, and 9 bases separated the two germline ends. The CDR3 contains 10 residues. Germline CDR1 reads SGHRS; CDR2 reads YFSETQ. The CDR3 region is CASLNGEQFF. The CDR3 DNA is TGCGCCAGTTTAAATGGTGAGCAGTTCTTC.

The rearrangement links TRBV5-1 to TRBJ2-2; TRBD1 matches at 9 bases. CDR3 length equals 16 residues. Germline CDR1 reads SGHRS; CDR2 reads YFSETQ. V trimming: 2 bases; J trimming: 4 bases; junction bases outside the gene matches: 6. The CDR3 region has the DNA TGCGCCAGCAGCTTCGGGGACAGGGTGTTCACCGGGGAGCTGTTTTTT. It yields the protein CASSFGDRVFTGELFF.

This clone was counted a few times. V gene TRBV7-8 combines with J gene TRBJ1-5, with unresolved D. The CDR3 loop spans 13 amino acids. Germline V gene sequence: CDR1 SGHVS, CDR2 FQNEAQ. V lost 0 bases, J lost 7 bases, and 7 bases lay in between. CDR3 region: CASSLAHGQPQHF. The CDR3 nucleotides are TGTGCCAGCAGCTTAGCGCATGGGCAGCCCCAGCATTTT.

This clone occurred a few times. CDR3 in DNA: TGTGCCAGCACCTGGACTAGCGGGAGAACCGGGGAGCTGTTTTTT. Translated: CASTWTSGRTGELFF. The gene calls are TRBV27 and TRBJ2-2, with 13 bases aligning to TRBD2. V gave up 7 bases and J gave up 5 bases; unmatched junction bases: 4. The CDR3 covers 15 residues. Per the germline V gene, CDR1 is MNHEY and CDR2 is SMNVEV (reference sequence).

V gene TRBV2 combines with J gene TRBJ1-4; 8 bases agree with TRBD1. V lost 10 bases to trimming and J lost 15 bases; unmatched junction nucleotides: 16. The CDR3 is 13 amino acids. Per germline, CDR1 SNHLY and CDR2 FYNNEI. The DNA of the CDR3 is TGTGCCACGACAGGGGAGATCACTGAAATGATGTTTTTT. Its translation: CATTGEITEMMFF.

V gene TRBV2 combines with J gene TRBJ1-2, with a possible D match to TRBD1 (5 bases). CDR3 length: 13 residues. Germline V gene data show CDR1 as SNHLY and CDR2 as FYNNEI. The V end lost 3 bases, the J end lost 7 bases, and 12 bases lay between the germline ends. The CDR3 DNA reads TGTGCCAGCAGTGAGGGAGTTGGGGGTGGCTACACCTTC. Protein product: CASSEGVGGGYTF.

This clone qualifies as large. The chain combines TRBV5-1 with TRBJ2-2, with D perhaps matching TRBD1 or TRBD2 (5 bases each). The CDR3 has 15 residues. Germline-derived CDR1 and CDR2 are SGHRS and YFSETQ. The V gene lost 0 bases and the J gene lost 0 bases, with 6 bases spanning the gap. Written as DNA, the CDR3 is TGCGCCAGCAGCTTGGTGGGGGCGAACACCGGGGAGCTGTTTTTT. Protein product: CASSLVGANTGELFF.

The V gene is TRBV25-1, the J gene TRBJ1-5, with D maybe TRBD1 (5 bases). The CDR3 extends over 14 amino acids. The germline V gene has CDR1 MGHDK and CDR2 SYGVNS. Trimming shortened V by 4 bases and J by 2 bases, and 9 bases separated the two germline ends. The CDR3 region is CASSAGVGNQPQHF. The CDR3 region has the DNA TGTGCCAGCAGTGCGGGGGTCGGCAATCAGCCCCAGCATTTT.

This chain joins TRBV19 and TRBJ1-1, with D tentatively TRBD1 (6 bases). CDR1 is LNHDA, CDR2 SQIVND, per germline (reference sequence). The CDR3 extends over 13 amino acids. The V gene lost 7 bases and the J gene lost 1 base, with 10 bases spanning the gap. The CDR3 sequence: CASTTDRNTEAFF. As DNA, the CDR3 is TGTGCCAGTACCACGGACAGGAACACTGAAGCTTTCTTT.